These T cell receptor beta chains were read from a single sample in a study of OX40 agonist ivuxolimab in advanced cancers. Profiling relied on immunoSEQ multiplex PCR, and the TCRdb table lists in-frame clones only, not all of them. The sample carries about 45,000 clones, approximately 88% recorded once. Sequences were derived from CD4+ or CD8+ T cells sorted from blood, sampled in a trial of the OX40 agonist ivuxolimab. The receptors here all came from an adult with an advanced solid tumor such as melanoma, head and neck, liver or kidney cancer. Both conserved end residues are part of each CDR3. Each record gives: V gene, D gene, clone size, J gene, CDR3 protein, CDR3 DNA. The D gene is left open where the match is weak. Clone size is not always given. Where it is, it says once, few, many or a class for expanded clones.

v_gene: TRBV7-8; d_gene: -; abundance: -; j_gene: TRBJ1-2; CDR3aa: CASSLSDRRGGYTF; CDR3nt: TGTGCCAGCAGCCTTAGCGATCGCAGAGGAGGCTACACCTTC
v_gene: TRBV6-5; d_gene: -; abundance: once; j_gene: TRBJ1-1; CDR3aa: CASSYSIFPPTEAFF; CDR3nt: TGTGCCAGCAGTTATTCCATATTCCCGCCCACTGAAGCTTTCTTT
v_gene: TRBV10-3; d_gene: -; abundance: -; j_gene: TRBJ1-5; CDR3aa: CAISLDGNQPQHF; CDR3nt: TGTGCCATCAGTTTAGACGGTAATCAGCCCCAGCATTTT
v_gene: TRBV11-3; d_gene: TRBD2; abundance: -; j_gene: TRBJ2-7; CDR3aa: CASSFGGGYEQYF; CDR3nt: TGTGCCAGCAGCTTTGGGGGGGGCTACGAGCAGTACTTC
v_gene: TRBV10-3; d_gene: TRBD2; abundance: once; j_gene: TRBJ2-2; CDR3aa: CAISDKLAETNTGELFF; CDR3nt: TGTGCCATCAGTGACAAACTAGCGGAGACGAACACCGGGGAGCTGTTTTTT
v_gene: TRBV27; d_gene: TRBD1; abundance: -; j_gene: TRBJ1-2; CDR3aa: CATMTGVGGYTF; CDR3nt: TGTGCCACGATGACAGGGGTGGGGGGCTACACCTTC
v_gene: TRBV4-2; d_gene: -; abundance: -; j_gene: TRBJ1-2; CDR3aa: CASSQVGEARYGYTF; CDR3nt: TGTGCCAGCAGCCAAGTGGGGGAGGCTCGGTATGGCTACACCTTC
v_gene: TRBV13; d_gene: -; abundance: -; j_gene: TRBJ1-1; CDR3aa: CASSANTEAFF; CDR3nt: TGTGCCAGCTCCGCGAACACTGAAGCTTTCTTT
v_gene: TRBV27; d_gene: -; abundance: -; j_gene: TRBJ2-5; CDR3aa: CASTPPQETQYF; CDR3nt: TGTGCCAGCACGCCCCCTCAAGAGACCCAGTACTTC
v_gene: TRBV6-4; d_gene: -; abundance: once; j_gene: TRBJ1-1; CDR3aa: CATRGAEAFF; CDR3nt: TGTGCCACCCGCGGCGCTGAAGCTTTCTTT
v_gene: TRBV6-5; d_gene: TRBD1; abundance: -; j_gene: TRBJ1-1; CDR3aa: CASMRQGAFF; CDR3nt: TGTGCCAGCATGAGACAGGGCGCTTTCTTT
v_gene: TRBV7-9; d_gene: TRBD1; abundance: -; j_gene: TRBJ2-2; CDR3aa: CASSFPGGLSGELFF; CDR3nt: TGTGCCAGCAGCTTCCCAGGGGGCCTGTCCGGGGAGCTGTTTTTT
v_gene: TRBV7-2; d_gene: -; abundance: few; j_gene: TRBJ1-6; CDR3aa: CASSLSPLRPLHF; CDR3nt: TGTGCCAGCAGCTTATCCCCCCTGCGGCCCCTCCACTTT
v_gene: TRBV9; d_gene: -; abundance: -; j_gene: TRBJ2-2; CDR3aa: CASSDDWNTGELFF; CDR3nt: TGTGCCAGCAGCGATGACTGGAACACCGGGGAGCTGTTTTTT
v_gene: TRBV19; d_gene: -; abundance: -; j_gene: TRBJ1-1; CDR3aa: CASSIGDLTAEAFF; CDR3nt: TGTGCCAGTAGTATAGGCGACCTCACAGCTGAAGCTTTCTTT
v_gene: TRBV7-2; d_gene: -; abundance: -; j_gene: TRBJ2-7; CDR3aa: CASSLAGGGPVYEQYF; CDR3nt: TGTGCCAGCAGCTTAGCTGGGGGGGGGCCAGTCTACGAGCAGTACTTC
v_gene: TRBV7-6; d_gene: -; abundance: -; j_gene: TRBJ2-5; CDR3aa: CASSPRRPPETQYF; CDR3nt: TGTGCCAGCAGCCCCAGGCGCCCCCCAGAGACCCAGTACTTC
v_gene: TRBV5-5; d_gene: -; abundance: -; j_gene: TRBJ2-7; CDR3aa: CASSWNDREQYF; CDR3nt: TGTGCCAGCAGCTGGAACGACCGCGAGCAGTACTTC
v_gene: TRBV6-5; d_gene: -; abundance: -; j_gene: TRBJ2-1; CDR3aa: CASSYNPSYNEQFF; CDR3nt: TGTGCCAGCAGTTACAACCCCTCCTACAATGAGCAGTTCTTC
v_gene: TRBV27; d_gene: -; abundance: -; j_gene: TRBJ1-2; CDR3aa: CASSLTLPDSGDGYTF; CDR3nt: TGTGCCAGCAGTTTAACTCTCCCGGACAGTGGGGATGGCTACACCTTC
v_gene: TRBV28; d_gene: -; abundance: -; j_gene: TRBJ1-1; CDR3aa: CASGRVNTEAFF; CDR3nt: TGTGCCAGCGGGAGAGTGAACACTGAAGCTTTCTTT
v_gene: TRBV7-8; d_gene: -; abundance: -; j_gene: TRBJ2-6; CDR3aa: CASSLGRVFSGANVLTF; CDR3nt: TGTGCCAGCAGCTTAGGACGGGTTTTCTCTGGGGCCAACGTCCTGACTTTC
v_gene: TRBV28; d_gene: -; abundance: -; j_gene: TRBJ1-2; CDR3aa: CATTGMGPYGYTF; CDR3nt: TGTGCCACTACAGGGATGGGACCCTATGGCTACACCTTC
v_gene: TRBV9; d_gene: TRBD1; abundance: -; j_gene: TRBJ1-5; CDR3aa: CASSVGTGGSNQPQHF; CDR3nt: TGTGCCAGCAGCGTAGGTACAGGGGGTAGCAATCAGCCCCAGCATTTT
v_gene: TRBV19; d_gene: -; abundance: -; j_gene: TRBJ2-1; CDR3aa: CASKVDAGGYYNEQFF; CDR3nt: TGTGCCAGTAAAGTCGACGCAGGGGGGTACTACAATGAGCAGTTCTTC
v_gene: TRBV7-9; d_gene: -; abundance: -; j_gene: TRBJ2-7; CDR3aa: CASSSRFYEQYF; CDR3nt: TGTGCCAGCAGCTCGCGTTTTTACGAGCAGTACTTC
v_gene: TRBV14; d_gene: -; abundance: -; j_gene: TRBJ1-2; CDR3aa: CASSPLDGYYGYTF; CDR3nt: TGTGCCAGCAGCCCTCTAGACGGATACTATGGCTACACCTTC
v_gene: TRBV2; d_gene: -; abundance: -; j_gene: TRBJ1-4; CDR3aa: CASSPRRGATNEKLFF; CDR3nt: TGTGCCAGCAGCCCTCGAAGGGGAGCGACTAATGAAAAACTGTTTTTT
v_gene: TRBV4-2; d_gene: TRBD1; abundance: -; j_gene: TRBJ2-7; CDR3aa: CASSQAPDRDEQYF; CDR3nt: TGTGCCAGCAGCCAAGCTCCGGACAGGGACGAGCAGTACTTC
v_gene: TRBV6-1; d_gene: TRBD2; abundance: -; j_gene: TRBJ2-5; CDR3aa: CASSERRGGRSETQYF; CDR3nt: TGTGCCAGCAGTGAAAGGCGGGGGGGGCGTTCGGAGACCCAGTACTTC
v_gene: TRBV27; d_gene: -; abundance: -; j_gene: TRBJ1-1; CDR3aa: CASSSFDGGTEAFF; CDR3nt: TGTGCCAGCAGTTCCTTTGACGGGGGGACTGAAGCTTTCTTT
v_gene: TRBV7-9; d_gene: TRBD1; abundance: -; j_gene: TRBJ2-5; CDR3aa: CASSLQGAQETQYF; CDR3nt: TGTGCCAGCAGCCTACAGGGGGCCCAAGAGACCCAGTACTTC
v_gene: TRBV19; d_gene: TRBD2; abundance: -; j_gene: TRBJ2-2; CDR3aa: CATTQREVGDTGELFF; CDR3nt: TGTGCCACCACGCAGCGGGAGGTAGGGGACACCGGGGAGCTGTTTTTT
v_gene: TRBV5-6; d_gene: TRBD1; abundance: -; j_gene: TRBJ2-7; CDR3aa: CASSGDRSYEQYF; CDR3nt: TGTGCCAGCAGCGGGGACAGAAGCTACGAGCAGTACTTC
v_gene: TRBV7-9; d_gene: -; abundance: -; j_gene: TRBJ1-6; CDR3aa: CASSFGTFNSPLHF; CDR3nt: TGTGCCAGCAGCTTTGGGACCTTTAATTCACCCCTCCACTTT
v_gene: TRBV27; d_gene: -; abundance: -; j_gene: TRBJ2-7; CDR3aa: CASKVGSKAYEQYF; CDR3nt: TGTGCCAGCAAGGTGGGCAGTAAGGCCTACGAGCAGTACTTC
v_gene: TRBV19; d_gene: -; abundance: -; j_gene: TRBJ2-1; CDR3aa: CASSVRYNEQFF; CDR3nt: TGTGCCAGTAGTGTGAGATACAATGAGCAGTTCTTC
v_gene: TRBV6-1; d_gene: TRBD2; abundance: -; j_gene: TRBJ2-1; CDR3aa: CASSVFLRRLAGIEQFF; CDR3nt: TGTGCCAGCAGTGTGTTTTTGAGGAGACTAGCGGGAATCGAGCAGTTCTTC
v_gene: TRBV15; d_gene: -; abundance: -; j_gene: TRBJ1-1; CDR3aa: CATSRGWGALNTEAFF; CDR3nt: TGTGCCACCAGCAGAGGGTGGGGGGCATTGAACACTGAAGCTTTCTTT
v_gene: TRBV7-6; d_gene: -; abundance: -; j_gene: TRBJ1-1; CDR3aa: CASSAGAGGNTEAFF; CDR3nt: TGTGCCAGCAGCGCCGGGGCAGGTGGGAACACTGAAGCTTTCTTT
v_gene: TRBV9; d_gene: -; abundance: few; j_gene: TRBJ1-1; CDR3aa: CASSVGGTEAFF; CDR3nt: TGTGCCAGCAGCGTAGGGGGCACTGAAGCTTTCTTT
v_gene: TRBV7-8; d_gene: TRBD2; abundance: -; j_gene: TRBJ2-1; CDR3aa: CASSTPGLAGGPSGNEQFF; CDR3nt: TGTGCCAGCAGCACACCGGGACTAGCGGGGGGGCCCTCGGGGAATGAGCAGTTCTTC
v_gene: TRBV4-1; d_gene: TRBD1; abundance: -; j_gene: TRBJ1-3; CDR3aa: CASSQGDRVDTIYF; CDR3nt: TGCGCCAGCAGCCAAGGGGACAGGGTTGACACCATATATTTT
v_gene: TRBV1; d_gene: -; abundance: -; j_gene: TRBJ2-3; CDR3aa: CTSSRGLAVTDTQYF; CDR3nt: TGCACCAGCAGCCGTGGACTAGCGGTCACAGATACGCAGTATTTT
v_gene: TRBV15; d_gene: -; abundance: -; j_gene: TRBJ2-7; CDR3aa: CATGRRAQVGEQYF; CDR3nt: TGTGCCACCGGCCGGAGGGCCCAGGTTGGTGAGCAGTACTTC
v_gene: TRBV9; d_gene: -; abundance: once; j_gene: TRBJ2-1; CDR3aa: CASSVGARLANEQFF; CDR3nt: TGTGCCAGCAGCGTAGGGGCTAGATTAGCCAATGAGCAGTTCTTC
v_gene: TRBV23-1; d_gene: TRBD1; abundance: -; j_gene: TRBJ1-2; CDR3aa: CASSQDRPYGYTF; CDR3nt: TGCGCCAGCAGCCAGGACAGGCCGTATGGCTACACCTTC
v_gene: TRBV9; d_gene: -; abundance: -; j_gene: TRBJ1-1; CDR3aa: CASSVPHFF; CDR3nt: TGTGCCAGCAGCGTACCCCATTTCTTT
v_gene: TRBV29-1; d_gene: TRBD1; abundance: -; j_gene: TRBJ1-2; CDR3aa: CSVEGQGSYGYTF; CDR3nt: TGCAGCGTGGAGGGACAGGGGTCTTATGGCTACACCTTC
v_gene: TRBV30; d_gene: -; abundance: once; j_gene: TRBJ2-7; CDR3aa: CAWSRTRDEQYF; CDR3nt: TGTGCCTGGAGTCGAACGCGGGACGAGCAGTACTTC
v_gene: TRBV25-1; d_gene: -; abundance: -; j_gene: TRBJ1-2; CDR3aa: CASGRGPGYTF; CDR3nt: TGTGCCAGCGGGCGTGGCCCGGGCTACACCTTC
v_gene: TRBV11-2; d_gene: -; abundance: -; j_gene: TRBJ1-1; CDR3aa: CASSLSTRQVMNTEAFF; CDR3nt: TGTGCCAGCAGCTTATCCACCCGCCAGGTAATGAACACTGAAGCTTTCTTT
v_gene: TRBV5-1; d_gene: TRBD1; abundance: -; j_gene: TRBJ2-7; CDR3aa: CASSLETGGYEQYF; CDR3nt: TGCGCCAGCAGCTTGGAGACAGGGGGCTACGAGCAGTACTTC
v_gene: TRBV27; d_gene: TRBD2; abundance: few; j_gene: TRBJ2-7; CDR3aa: CASSLSPRLAGGPSKLYEQYF; CDR3nt: TGTGCCAGCAGTTTGTCCCCTCGACTAGCGGGAGGGCCCTCGAAACTGTACGAGCAGTACTTC
v_gene: TRBV1; d_gene: -; abundance: -; j_gene: TRBJ2-1; CDR3aa: CTSSQEGSEQFF; CDR3nt: TGCACCAGCAGCCAAGAAGGTTCTGAGCAGTTCTTC
v_gene: TRBV11-2; d_gene: -; abundance: -; j_gene: TRBJ2-7; CDR3aa: CASSFWTETYEQYF; CDR3nt: TGTGCCAGCAGCTTCTGGACAGAAACCTACGAGCAGTACTTC
v_gene: TRBV5-5; d_gene: -; abundance: -; j_gene: TRBJ1-1; CDR3aa: CASSLGAETEAFF; CDR3nt: TGTGCCAGCAGCTTGGGGGCAGAAACTGAAGCTTTCTTT
v_gene: TRBV4-1; d_gene: -; abundance: -; j_gene: TRBJ2-7; CDR3aa: CASSQDTGVGYEQYF; CDR3nt: TGCGCCAGCAGCCAAGATACGGGGGTGGGCTACGAGCAGTACTTC